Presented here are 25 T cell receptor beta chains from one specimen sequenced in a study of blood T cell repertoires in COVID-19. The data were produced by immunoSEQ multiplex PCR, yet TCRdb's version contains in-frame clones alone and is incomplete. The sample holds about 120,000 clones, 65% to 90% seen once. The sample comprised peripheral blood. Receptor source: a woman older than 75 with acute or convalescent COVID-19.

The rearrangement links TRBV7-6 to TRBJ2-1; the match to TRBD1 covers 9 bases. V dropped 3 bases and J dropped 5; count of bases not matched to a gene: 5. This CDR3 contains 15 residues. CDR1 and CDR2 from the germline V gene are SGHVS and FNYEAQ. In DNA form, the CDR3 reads TGTGCCAGCAGCTTCAGGGACAGGGCAAACAATGAGCAGTTCTTC. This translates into CASSFRDRANNEQFF.

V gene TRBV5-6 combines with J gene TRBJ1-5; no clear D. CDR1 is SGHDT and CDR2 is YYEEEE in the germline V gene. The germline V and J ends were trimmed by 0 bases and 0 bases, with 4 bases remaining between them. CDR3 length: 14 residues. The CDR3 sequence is CASSLANSNQPQHF. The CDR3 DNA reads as TGTGCCAGCAGCTTGGCTAATAGCAATCAGCCCCAGCATTTT.

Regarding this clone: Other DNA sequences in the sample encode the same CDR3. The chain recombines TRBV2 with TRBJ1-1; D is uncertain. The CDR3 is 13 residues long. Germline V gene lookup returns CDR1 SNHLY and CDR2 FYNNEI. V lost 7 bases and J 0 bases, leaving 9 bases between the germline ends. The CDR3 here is CASKGEMNTEAFF. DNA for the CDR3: TGTGCCAGCAAGGGAGAGATGAACACTGAAGCTTTCTTT.

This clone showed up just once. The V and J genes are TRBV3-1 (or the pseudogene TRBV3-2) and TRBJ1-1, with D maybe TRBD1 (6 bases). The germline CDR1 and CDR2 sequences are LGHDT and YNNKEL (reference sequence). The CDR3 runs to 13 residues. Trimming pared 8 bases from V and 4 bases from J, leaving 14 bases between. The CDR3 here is CASQLRGATEAFF. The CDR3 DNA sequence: TGTGCCAGCCAACTCAGGGGAGCCACTGAAGCTTTCTTT.

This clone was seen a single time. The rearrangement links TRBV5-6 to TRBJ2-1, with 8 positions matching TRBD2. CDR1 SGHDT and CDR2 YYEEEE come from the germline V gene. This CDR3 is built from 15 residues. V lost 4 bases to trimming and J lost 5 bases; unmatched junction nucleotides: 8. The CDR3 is CASSKQRGFNNEQFF. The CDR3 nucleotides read TGTGCCAGCAGCAAACAGCGGGGGTTTAACAATGAGCAGTTCTTC. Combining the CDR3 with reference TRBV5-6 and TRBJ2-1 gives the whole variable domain DAGVTQSPTHLIKTRGQQVTLRCSPKSGHDTVSWYQQALGQGPQFIFQYYEEEERQRGNFPDRFSGHQFPNYSSELNVNALLLGDSALYLCASSKQRGFNNEQFFGPGTRLTVL.

The CDR3 nucleotides read TGTGCCAGCAGTTACGGGACAGGCAAATACAATGAGCAGTTCTTC. This sequence encodes CASSYGTGKYNEQFF. The chain links TRBV6-5 to TRBJ2-1; TRBD1 agrees at 8 bases. The CDR3 length is 15 residues. Germline V lookup: CDR1 MNHEY, CDR2 SVGAGI. Trimming cost V 2 bases and J 4 bases; bases outside gene matches: 4.

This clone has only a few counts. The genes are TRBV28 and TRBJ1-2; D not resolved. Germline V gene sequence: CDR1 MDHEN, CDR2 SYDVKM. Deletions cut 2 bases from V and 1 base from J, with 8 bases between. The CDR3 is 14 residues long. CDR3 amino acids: CASSLPAVNYGYTF. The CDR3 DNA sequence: TGTGCCAGCAGTTTACCGGCGGTTAACTATGGCTACACCTTC.

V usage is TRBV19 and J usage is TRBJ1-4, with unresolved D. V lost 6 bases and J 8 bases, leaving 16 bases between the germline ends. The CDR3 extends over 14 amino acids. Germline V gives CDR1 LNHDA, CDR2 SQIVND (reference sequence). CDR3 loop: CASRDPPGNEKLFF. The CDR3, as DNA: TGTGCCAGTAGGGACCCCCCGGGGAACGAAAAACTGTTTTTT.

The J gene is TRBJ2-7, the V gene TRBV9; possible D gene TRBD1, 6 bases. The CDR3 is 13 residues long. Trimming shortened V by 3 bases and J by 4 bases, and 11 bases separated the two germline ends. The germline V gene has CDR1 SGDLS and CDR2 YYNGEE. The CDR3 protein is CASSERTAYEQYV. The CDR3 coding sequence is TGTGCCAGCAGCGAGCGGACAGCTTACGAGCAGTACGTC.

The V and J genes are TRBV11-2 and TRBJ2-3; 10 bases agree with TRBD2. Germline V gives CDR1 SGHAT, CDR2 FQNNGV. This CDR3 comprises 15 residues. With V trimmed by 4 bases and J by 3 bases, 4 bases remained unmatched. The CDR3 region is CASSSLAGSTDTQYF. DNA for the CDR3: TGTGCCAGCAGCTCACTAGCGGGGAGTACAGATACGCAGTATTTT. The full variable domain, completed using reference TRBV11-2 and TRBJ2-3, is EAGVAQSPRYKIIEKRQSVAFWCNPISGHATLYWYQQILGQGPKLLIQFQNNGVVDDSQLPKDRFSAERLKGVDSTLKIQPAKLEDSAVYLCASSSLAGSTDTQYFGPGTRLTVL.

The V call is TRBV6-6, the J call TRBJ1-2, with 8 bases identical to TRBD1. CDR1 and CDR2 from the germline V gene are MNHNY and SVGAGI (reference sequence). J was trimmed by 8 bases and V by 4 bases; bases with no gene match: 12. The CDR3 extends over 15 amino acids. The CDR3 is CASSLGTGPSGGYTF. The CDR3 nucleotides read TGTGCCAGCAGTTTGGGGACAGGACCATCTGGAGGCTACACCTTC.

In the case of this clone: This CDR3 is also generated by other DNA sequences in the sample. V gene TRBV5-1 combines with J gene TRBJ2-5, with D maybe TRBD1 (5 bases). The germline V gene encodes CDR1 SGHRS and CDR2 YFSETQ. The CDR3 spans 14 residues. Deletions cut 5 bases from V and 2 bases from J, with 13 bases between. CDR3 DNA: TGCGCCAGCAGTAGTCGACAGCTTCAAGAGACCCAGTACTTC. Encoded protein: CASSSRQLQETQYF.

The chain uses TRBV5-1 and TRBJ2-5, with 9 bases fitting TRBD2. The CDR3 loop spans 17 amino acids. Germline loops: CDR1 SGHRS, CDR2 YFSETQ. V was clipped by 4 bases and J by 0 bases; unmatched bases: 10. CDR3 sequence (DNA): TGCGCCAGCAGCCCGTCTTGGAGCGGGGGGAACCAAGAGACCCAGTACTTC. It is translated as CASSPSWSGGNQETQYF.

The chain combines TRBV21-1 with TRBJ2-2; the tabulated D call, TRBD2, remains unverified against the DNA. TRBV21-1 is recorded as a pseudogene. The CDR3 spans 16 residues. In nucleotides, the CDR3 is TGTGCCAGCAGCAAAGACGGGGGTGATCTCTTCGGGGAGCTGTTTTTT. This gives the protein CASSKDGGDLFGELFF.

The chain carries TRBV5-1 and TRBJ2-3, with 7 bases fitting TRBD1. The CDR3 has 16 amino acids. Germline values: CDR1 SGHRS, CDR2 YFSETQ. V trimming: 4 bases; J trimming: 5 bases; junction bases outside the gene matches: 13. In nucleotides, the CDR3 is TGCGCCAGCAGCGATACAGGGGTCAAGGGGAGAGATACGCAGTATTTT. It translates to CASSDTGVKGRDTQYF.

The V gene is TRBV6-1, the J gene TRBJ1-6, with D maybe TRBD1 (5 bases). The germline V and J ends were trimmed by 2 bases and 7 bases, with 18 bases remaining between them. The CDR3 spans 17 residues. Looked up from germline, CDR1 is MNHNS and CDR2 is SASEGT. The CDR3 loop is CASSEYGPSGGNSPLHF. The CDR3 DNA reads TGTGCCAGCAGTGAATATGGTCCTTCGGGGGGAAATTCACCCCTCCACTTT.

DNA for the CDR3: TGTGCCACCAGTGACCCTAGCGGGGGGGATCAAGAGACCCAGTACTTC. This sequence encodes CATSDPSGGDQETQYF. The rearrangement uses TRBV24-1 and TRBJ2-5; 12 bases are a match to TRBD2. The CDR3 runs to 16 residues. The V segment lost 4 bases and the J segment 2 bases; nucleotides outside the gene matches: 4. Germline-derived CDR1 and CDR2 are KGHDR and SFDVKD.

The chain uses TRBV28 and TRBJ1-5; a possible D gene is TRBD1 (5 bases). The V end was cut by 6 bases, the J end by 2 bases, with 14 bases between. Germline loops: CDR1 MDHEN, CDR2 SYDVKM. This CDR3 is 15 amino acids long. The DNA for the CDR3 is TGTGCCAGCAGCCCCCTCGGAGGGGGCAATCAGCCCCAGCATTTT. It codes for CASSPLGGGNQPQHF.

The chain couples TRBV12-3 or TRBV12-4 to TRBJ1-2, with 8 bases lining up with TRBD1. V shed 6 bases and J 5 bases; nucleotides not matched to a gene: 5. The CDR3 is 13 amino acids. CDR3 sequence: CASSPHRGYGYTF. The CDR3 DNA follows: TGTGCCAGCAGCCCACACAGGGGGTATGGCTACACCTTC.

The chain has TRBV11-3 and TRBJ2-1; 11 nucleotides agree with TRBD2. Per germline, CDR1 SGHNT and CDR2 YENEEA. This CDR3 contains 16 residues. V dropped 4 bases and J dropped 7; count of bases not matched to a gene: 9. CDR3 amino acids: CASSSQGVAGGNEQFF. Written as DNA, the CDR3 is TGTGCCAGCAGCTCCCAGGGAGTAGCGGGGGGGAATGAGCAGTTCTTC.

The CDR3 DNA sequence: TGCGCCAGCAGCCAGTTACAGGGTCAGTCACCCCTCCACTTT. The encoded protein is CASSQLQGQSPLHF. The chain joins TRBV4-1 to TRBJ1-6; D may be TRBD1 (6 bases). The V end was cut by 3 bases, the J end by 10 bases, with 13 bases between. From germline, CDR1 is MGHRA and CDR2 YSYEKL. CDR3 length equals 14 residues.

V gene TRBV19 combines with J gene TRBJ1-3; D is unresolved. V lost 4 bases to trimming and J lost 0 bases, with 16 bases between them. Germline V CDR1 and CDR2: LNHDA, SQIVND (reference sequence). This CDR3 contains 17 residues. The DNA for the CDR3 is TGTGCCAGTAGTACCCAAGGACGGAGGAGCTCTGGAAACACCATATATTTT. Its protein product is CASSTQGRRSSGNTIYF.

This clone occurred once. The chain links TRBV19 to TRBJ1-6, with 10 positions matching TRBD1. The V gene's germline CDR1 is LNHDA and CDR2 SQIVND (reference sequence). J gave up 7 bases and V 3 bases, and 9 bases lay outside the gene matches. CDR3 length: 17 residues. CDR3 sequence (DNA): TGTGCCAGTAGTATCGCCGGGACAGGGGAAGTGAATTCACCCCTCCACTTT. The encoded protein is CASSIAGTGEVNSPLHF.

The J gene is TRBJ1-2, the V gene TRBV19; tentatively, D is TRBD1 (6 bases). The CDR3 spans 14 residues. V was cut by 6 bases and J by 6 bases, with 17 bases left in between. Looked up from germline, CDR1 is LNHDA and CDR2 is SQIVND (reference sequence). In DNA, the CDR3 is TGTGCCAGTAGATCATCCCAGGGGTCTCATGGCTACACCTTC. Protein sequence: CASRSSQGSHGYTF.

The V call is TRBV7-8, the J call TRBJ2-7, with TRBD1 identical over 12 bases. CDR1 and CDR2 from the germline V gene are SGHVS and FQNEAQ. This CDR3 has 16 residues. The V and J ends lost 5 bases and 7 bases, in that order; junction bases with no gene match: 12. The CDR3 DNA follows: TGTGCCAGCAGCGTAGGACCGGGACAGGGGGCAAGGGAGCAGTACTTC. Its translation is CASSVGPGQGAREQYF.